This T cell receptor (beta chain) was recovered during a study of T cell clones after liver transplantation (dated by TCRdb to the late 2010s). A note on the overall study: Samples were obtained from ITN030ST, a randomized trial in which withdrawal of immunosuppression was attempted within 2 years of liver transplantation. After a pre-transplant mixed lymphocyte reaction, TCRbeta sequencing was used to pinpoint donor-reactive T cell clones, which were subsequently tracked in post-transplant blood. As an antigen-independent comparator for donor-reactive sequences, third party-reactive TCRbeta sequences were also identified from pre-transplant MLRs. Of the eight recipients, a few were HCV-positive, while the remaining recipients had been transplanted for non-autoimmune, non-viral indications. Subjects received no induction therapy and standard immunosuppression until randomization at 12-24 months post-transplant. Tolerance was defined as complete withdrawal of immunosuppression for at least one year without a rise in liver enzymes beyond twice the upper limit of normal. Blood samples were collected pre-transplant, pre-randomization before withdrawal, and post-randomization after either complete withdrawal or failed withdrawal. The studied cohort comprised 8 liver transplant recipients, 3 classified as tolerant and 5 as non-tolerant.

V is cut back by 4 bases and J by 4 bases, with 12 bases in the junction unmatched. The germline V gene encodes CDR1 MDHEN and CDR2 SYDVKM. The CDR3 has 17 amino acids, counting the end cysteine and phenylalanine. This entry keeps only the CDR3 DNA: 51 bases, framed from base 1. Overall study outcomes, separate from this receptor: Once repertoire turnover was taken into account, donor-reactive detection showed a significant reduction for CD4 in 7 of 8 subjects and for CD8 in 8 of 8. Since no allograft tissue specimens were available, donor-reactive T cells may have migrated into the graft instead of being deleted. In most of the 8 subjects, regardless of tolerance or HCV status, circulating donor-reactive CD4 TCRbeta sequences dropped significantly post-transplant. The decline in donor-reactive sequences exceeded the decline in third party-reactive sequences, suggesting partial antigen-specific deletion that was unrelated to withdrawal success. The conclusions were preliminary, being limited by small, heterogeneous patient numbers and by non-standardized post-transplant time points. In two subjects, low numbers of available donor cells limited the measurable donor-reactive repertoire.

This clone was detected once. Its specific antigen is unknown. Per-nucleotide qualities are absent, and no much larger clonotype sits a single base away. Thawed unstimulated PBMCs were stained for CD3, CD4 and CD8 and FACS-sorted into CD3+CD4+ and CD3+CD8+ populations. Randomization to immunosuppression withdrawal applied to every one of the 8 studied subjects. The Qiagen DNeasy Blood and Tissue Kit was used for genomic DNA isolation. High-throughput TCRbeta CDR3 sequencing of frozen genomic DNA was performed by immunoSEQ, with PCR amplification, mapping, bias correction and internal controls included. In the paper's pipeline: Productive rearrangements were retained, and unique TCRbeta sequences were defined by the CDR3 nucleotide sequence together with the V and J gene. For classification of a sequence as donor-reactive, at least 5-fold expansion in CFSE-low cells relative to unstimulated pre-transplant cells and a frequency of at least 0.01% were required. Minimum frequency thresholds were set for each subject based on the unstimulated sample with the lowest template count, ensuring at least 90% detection power. Jensen-Shannon divergence between the top 1000 TCRbeta sequences post-transplant and pre-transplant was used to measure repertoire turnover. Two-sided Fisher's exact tests were used to test for changes in how often donor-reactive sequences were detected. Held by TCRdb, this immuneACCESS table contains in-frame sequences only and omits some clones. Under half of the omission traces to an unresolved V gene where checked; the cause of the rest is unknown. That table furnishes V, J and clone size, whereas the DNA furnished D and trimming. This sample lists tens of thousands of clones; around 78% were detected once. The ten largest make up 2.5% to 3% of the sample.

The material sequenced was CD4+ T cells from blood, taken at the 22-month timepoint. The chain is encoded by TRBV28 joined to TRBJ2-5; 10 nucleotides in the junction match TRBD2. This TCR was sampled from a human patient who received a liver transplant. After a transplant, the donor of the graft may account for some T cells. The sequenced DNA is TGTGCCAGCAGTTCACCCGGGACTAGCGCCTGGAGAGAGACCCAGTACTTC. This is translated as CASSSPGTSAWRETQYF.